Listed below are T cell receptor beta chains from one sample, sequenced in a study of shared clonotypes between healthy human individuals. Repertoires were generated with immunoSEQ multiplex PCR, while TCRdb's copy carries only in-frame clones and drops some. The table shows some 240,000 clones, with 50% to 75% occurring only once. Sequences were obtained from memory CD4+ T cells sorted from blood. The receptors were gathered from a man aged 25 to 40 in good health. The CDR3 runs from the conserved cysteine through the conserved F or W. The D gene is left open where the match is weak. Only some rows state a clone size, as once, few, many or a class for expanded clones.

d_call	v_call	j_call	clone_size	cdr3_nt	cdr3_aa
.	TRBV7-2	TRBJ2-7	.	TGTGCCAGCAGCTTAACGCAAACTCAGAACTACGAGCAGTACTTC	CASSLTQTQNYEQYF
.	TRBV27	TRBJ1-5	.	TGTGCCAGCAGTTCGGCCCTTAGACAGCCCAATCAGCCCCAGCATTTT	CASSSALRQPNQPQHF
.	TRBV5-1	TRBJ2-1	.	TGCGCCAGCAGTCTACAAGATTTGCAATCCAATGAGCAGTTCTTC	CASSLQDLQSNEQFF
.	TRBV19	TRBJ2-6	few	TGTGCCGCAAAAGCACTCTCTGGGGCCAACGTCCTGACTTTC	CAAKALSGANVLTF
.	TRBV7-8	TRBJ1-1	.	TGTGCCAGCAGCCTATGGACACAGGCCATGAACACTGAAGCTTTCTTT	CASSLWTQAMNTEAFF
.	TRBV18	TRBJ2-7	once	TGTGCCAGCTCACCACCGCGGGTCAGGGTCGAGCAGTACTTC	CASSPPRVRVEQYF
TRBD2	TRBV28	TRBJ2-2	.	TGTGCCAGCAGTGAGGCTAGCGGGAGGCGCACCGGGGAGCTGTTTTTT	CASSEASGRRTGELFF
.	TRBV7-9	TRBJ2-1	.	TGTGCCAGCAGCTTAGCCAGCACTGAGCAGTTCTTC	CASSLASTEQFF
TRBD1	TRBV30	TRBJ1-2	few	TGTGCCTGGAGGCCAAGACAGGGCGCTAACTATGGCTACACCTTC	CAWRPRQGANYGYTF
.	TRBV19	TRBJ2-3	.	TGTGCCAGTAGTACGCGTGTGGATACGCAGTATTTT	CASSTRVDTQYF
.	TRBV19	TRBJ1-1	.	TGTGCCAGTAGTATCGAGGGGGGAGTCACTGAAGCTTTCTTT	CASSIEGGVTEAFF
.	TRBV5-5	TRBJ2-2	.	TGTGCCAGCAGCTTTGCGCCGAACACCGGGGAGCTGTTTTTT	CASSFAPNTGELFF
.	TRBV7-9	TRBJ1-1	.	TGTGCCAGCACACCTCTAGTGGGGGGCGACATGAACACTGAAGCTTTCTTT	CASTPLVGGDMNTEAFF
.	TRBV6-5	TRBJ1-1	.	TGTGCCAGCAGGGACGGAGGCGGAGCTTTCTTT	CASRDGGGAFF
.	TRBV6-5	TRBJ2-2	few	TGTGCCAGCAGTCAACCTGCGGGGGCCACCGGGGAGCTGTTTTTT	CASSQPAGATGELFF
TRBD2	TRBV18	TRBJ2-3	.	TGTGCCAGCTCACCCAGGCGGGAGGATACGCAGTATTTT	CASSPRREDTQYF
TRBD2	TRBV28	TRBJ2-1	few	TGTGCCAGCAGACTAGCGGGAGTTTTCCATGAGCAGTTCTTC	CASRLAGVFHEQFF
.	TRBV18	TRBJ2-7	.	TGTGCCAGCTCAAGCCGGGACCGAGGGGAGCAGTACTTC	CASSSRDRGEQYF
TRBD2	TRBV5-5	TRBJ2-1	.	TGTGCCAGCAGCCATCTAGCGGGGGATTACAATGAGCAGTTCTTC	CASSHLAGDYNEQFF
.	TRBV2	TRBJ2-1	.	TGTGCCAGCAGTTTGGACAACAACAATGAGCAGTTCTTC	CASSLDNNNEQFF
.	TRBV14	TRBJ2-1	.	TGTGCCAGCAGCCAACCCCGCCCCTTCTCCGGGAGCTACAATGAGCAGTTCTTC	CASSQPRPFSGSYNEQFF
TRBD1	TRBV11-2	TRBJ2-6	.	TGTGCCAGCAGCTCGGTACGAGGGGGCCTCTCTGGGGCCAACGTCCTGACTTTC	CASSSVRGGLSGANVLTF
.	TRBV19	TRBJ2-7	.	TGTGCCAGTAGTGGCGACTACGAGCAGTACTTC	CASSGDYEQYF
.	TRBV5-1	TRBJ1-4	.	TGCGCCAGCACCGACACCGGTAGTGAAAAACTGTTTTTT	CASTDTGSEKLFF
TRBD2	TRBV29-1	TRBJ2-7	many	TGCAGCGTTGTGGCTAGCGGGAGCTTGGGGGAGCAGTACTTC	CSVVASGSLGEQYF
TRBD2	TRBV9	TRBJ2-5	once	TGTGCCAGCAGCGTAGCCGGGAGGTCCGAAGAGACCCAGTACTTC	CASSVAGRSEETQYF
.	TRBV21-1	TRBJ1-1	.	TGTGCCAGTGGGACGGAGGCCCTAGTATTGCCTGAAGCTTTCTTT	CASGTEALVLPEAFF
.	TRBV2	TRBJ1-1	.	TGTGCCAGCAGTGAAGCCCGGTTTGGTGAAGCTTTCTTT	CASSEARFGEAFF
.	TRBV5-1	TRBJ1-1	.	TGCGCCAGCCGCATGCAACCAGACACTGAAGCTTTCTTT	CASRMQPDTEAFF
TRBD2	TRBV15	TRBJ2-2	.	TGTGCCACCAGCAGAGATCGTCAATCGGGAGGGCATCACGGGGAGCTGTTTTTT	CATSRDRQSGGHHGELFF
.	TRBV5-6	TRBJ1-5	.	TGTGCCAGCCGCTCCAGGGGAAGTAGCAATCAGCCCCAGCATTTT	CASRSRGSSNQPQHF
.	TRBV19	TRBJ1-2	.	TGTGCCAGTAGTAGGGTGAACTATGGCTACACCTTC	CASSRVNYGYTF
.	TRBV7-6	TRBJ2-5	few	TGTGCCAGCAGCTCGTACCAAGAGACCCAGTACTTC	CASSSYQETQYF
TRBD2	TRBV5-1	TRBJ2-1	.	TGCGCCAGCGCGGGGACTAACAACAATGAGCAGTTCTTC	CASAGTNNNEQFF
.	TRBV7-8	TRBJ1-2	many	TGTGCCAGCAGCTTACACTCGTCCCGAAGCTATGGCTACACCTTC	CASSLHSSRSYGYTF
TRBD1	TRBV4-3	TRBJ1-2	.	TGCGCCAGCAGCCAAGGCGCAGGGGGGGAGTATGGCTACACCTTC	CASSQGAGGEYGYTF
.	TRBV29-1	TRBJ1-5	few	TGCAGCGTTGATCAAGGGGGCAATCAGCCCCAGCATTTT	CSVDQGGNQPQHF
TRBD1	TRBV14	TRBJ2-7	.	TGTGCCAGCAGCCAAGGGCTAGGGGGCTGGTACGAGCAGTACTTC	CASSQGLGGWYEQYF
TRBD1	TRBV7-6	TRBJ2-7	.	TGTGCCAGCAGCTTAGTCGGGGACAGCAGCCACGAGCAGTACTTC	CASSLVGDSSHEQYF
.	TRBV25-1	TRBJ2-7	many	TGTGCCAGCAGCCCAAGGAGGGGATCCGAGCAGTACTTC	CASSPRRGSEQYF
.	TRBV28	TRBJ1-1	.	TGTGCCAGCAGTTCGGGACAAAATCGGAACACTGAAGCTTTCTTT	CASSSGQNRNTEAFF
TRBD1	TRBV27	TRBJ2-7	.	TGTGCCAGCAGTTTAATCGGAAAAGGACAGGGGGCGGGCGAGCAGTACTTC	CASSLIGKGQGAGEQYF
.	TRBV5-6	TRBJ1-2	.	TGTGCCAGCAGCCACCGGGACACGACTGGCTACACCTTC	CASSHRDTTGYTF
TRBD2	TRBV29-1	TRBJ2-7	.	TGCAGCGTTGACGACGGGAGGGCCTACGAGCAGTACTTC	CSVDDGRAYEQYF
.	TRBV9	TRBJ2-1	.	TGTGCCAGCAGCCCCTTCGGCTCCTACAATGAGCAGTTCTTC	CASSPFGSYNEQFF
.	TRBV7-9	TRBJ2-3	.	TGTGCCAGCAGCTCCCAGAGAACAGGGAGCACAGATACGCAGTATTTT	CASSSQRTGSTDTQYF
TRBD2	TRBV27	TRBJ2-3	.	TGTGCCAGCAGTGCGCTAGCGGACCTTAGCACAGATACGCAGTATTTT	CASSALADLSTDTQYF
TRBD1	TRBV19	TRBJ1-4	few	TGTGCCACGTCCGAGACAGGGTGGGAAAAACTGTTTTTT	CATSETGWEKLFF
.	TRBV2	TRBJ2-5	.	TGTGCCAGCGGAGGAGGGACCCAGTACTTC	CASGGGTQYF